Given below is one T cell receptor beta chain in context. Its specificity is unknown. CDR3 length: 15 residues. The V gene's germline CDR1 is MDHEN and CDR2 SYDVKM. V was cut by 7 bases and J by 3 bases, with 13 bases left in between. TCRdb's copy holds only in-frame clones and misses some; the assay was immunoSEQ multiplex PCR. The sample records approximately 60,000 clones, about 91% being singletons. These data come from a study of PD-1 blockade in classical Hodgkin lymphoma. Study summary: Intravenous nivolumab at 3 mg/kg was given to patients every 2 weeks. The study, taken as a whole, reports: A significant rise in TCR diversity was seen by C4D1 for CD4+ cells but not for CD8+ cells. When set against healthy donors, newly diagnosed patients were reported to show lower baseline TCR diversity.

Every patient had relapsed following autologous stem cell transplantation, and cohorts differed in brentuximab vedotin exposure. The sequencing here drew on peripheral blood mononuclear cells (PBMCs), taken at baseline. This TCR derives from a human donor with classical Hodgkin lymphoma. The rearrangement uses TRBV28 and TRBJ1-6, with a weak D call TRBD1 (6 bases). CDR3 residues: CASNPGQIYNSPLHF. As DNA, the CDR3 is TGTGCCAGCAACCCCGGACAGATCTATAATTCACCCCTCCACTTT.